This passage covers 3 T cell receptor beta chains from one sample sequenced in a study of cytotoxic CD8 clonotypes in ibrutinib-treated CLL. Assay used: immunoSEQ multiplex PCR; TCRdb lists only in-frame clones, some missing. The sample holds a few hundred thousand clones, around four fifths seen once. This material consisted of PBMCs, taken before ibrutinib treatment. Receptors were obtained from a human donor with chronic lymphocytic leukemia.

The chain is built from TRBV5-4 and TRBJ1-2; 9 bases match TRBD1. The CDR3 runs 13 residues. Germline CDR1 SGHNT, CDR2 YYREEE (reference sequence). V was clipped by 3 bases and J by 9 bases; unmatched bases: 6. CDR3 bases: TGTGCCAGCAGCTCTACAGGGGGCCGTCGCTACACCTTC. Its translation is CASSSTGGRRYTF.

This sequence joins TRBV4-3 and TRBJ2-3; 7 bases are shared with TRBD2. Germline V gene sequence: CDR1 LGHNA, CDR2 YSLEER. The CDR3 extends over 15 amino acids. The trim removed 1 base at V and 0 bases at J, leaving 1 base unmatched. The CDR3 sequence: CASSQGSGSTDTQYF. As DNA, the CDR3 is TGCGCCAGCAGCCAAGGTAGCGGGAGCACAGATACGCAGTATTTT.

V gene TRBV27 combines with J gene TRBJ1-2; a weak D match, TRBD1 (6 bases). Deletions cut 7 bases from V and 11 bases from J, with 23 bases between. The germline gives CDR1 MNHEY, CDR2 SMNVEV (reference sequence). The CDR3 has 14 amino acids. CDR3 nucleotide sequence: TGTGCCAGCACTACCCTGGACAGACATAGCAGTTACACCTTC. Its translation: CASTTLDRHSSYTF.